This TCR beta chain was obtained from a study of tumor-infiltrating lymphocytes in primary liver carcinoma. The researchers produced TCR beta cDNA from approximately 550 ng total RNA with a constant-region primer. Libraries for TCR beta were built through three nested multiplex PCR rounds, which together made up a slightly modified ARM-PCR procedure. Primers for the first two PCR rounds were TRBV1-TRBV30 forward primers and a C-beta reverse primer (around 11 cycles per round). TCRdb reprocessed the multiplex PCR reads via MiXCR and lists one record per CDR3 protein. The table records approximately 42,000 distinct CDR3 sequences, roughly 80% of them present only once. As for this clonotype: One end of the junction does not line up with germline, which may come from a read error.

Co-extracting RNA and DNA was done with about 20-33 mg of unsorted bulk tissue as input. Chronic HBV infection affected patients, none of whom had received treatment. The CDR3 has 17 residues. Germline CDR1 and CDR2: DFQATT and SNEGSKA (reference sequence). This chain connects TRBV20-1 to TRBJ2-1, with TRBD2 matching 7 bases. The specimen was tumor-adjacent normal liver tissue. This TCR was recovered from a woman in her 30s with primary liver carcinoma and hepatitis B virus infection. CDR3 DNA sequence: TGCAGTGATAGAGACTCCCGGGGGACCGGCGGGAGCTATGAGCAGTTCTTC. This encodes CSDRDSRGTGGSYEQFF.